Listed below are T cell receptor beta chains from one sample, sequenced in a study of T cell repertoires in aging, cancer and after chemotherapy. Via MiXCR, TCRdb re-called the multiplex PCR reads, giving one row per CDR3 protein. The sample holds some 8,500 distinct CDR3 sequences, 35% to 45% seen once. Material: blood. The receptors derive from a human donor with a solid tumor. CDR3s include the opening cysteine and the closing phenylalanine or tryptophan. A D gene is named only where the DNA matches it firmly. Size tells how often a clone was seen (once, few, many) or the class of an expanded clone, and some rows leave it out.

TRBV29-1	medium-sized	14	TRBJ2-2	TRBD2	CSVRGLGATGELFF
TRBV30	NA	15	TRBJ2-3	NA	CAWVLRGGATDTQYF
TRBV11-3	NA	17	TRBJ2-7	TRBD2	CASSPRGLAGGRYEQYF
TRBV10-3	NA	15	TRBJ2-7	NA	CASTSLRDISYEQYF
TRBV10-3	NA	13	TRBJ1-6	NA	CAISEWTSSPLHF
TRBV5-5	NA	12	TRBJ2-1	TRBD1	CASRSTGVEQFF
TRBV19	few	15	TRBJ1-3	NA	CASTFAPHSGNTIYF
TRBV11-3	NA	12	TRBJ2-7	NA	CASSQSGYEQYF
TRBV19	NA	16	TRBJ2-3	TRBD2	CASSMFSGSSTDTQYF
TRBV15	medium-sized	14	TRBJ2-2	NA	CATSPRQATGELFF
TRBV5-5	NA	16	TRBJ2-3	NA	CASSQDLGGGADTQYF
TRBV24-1	few	14	TRBJ2-3	NA	CATSEYSVADTQYF
TRBV6-1	NA	14	TRBJ1-2	NA	CASSAGRSFYGYTF
TRBV10-3	few	16	TRBJ2-2	TRBD2	CASEAGGSNNAGELFF
TRBV19	NA	17	TRBJ1-5	NA	CASSSQGRAGVKQPQHF
TRBV27	few	12	TRBJ2-1	NA	CASSFVGDEQFF
TRBV12-3/TRBV12-4	few	15	TRBJ2-5	TRBD2	CASSSQLAGQETQYF
TRBV11-3	few	15	TRBJ2-2	NA	CASSTLGGGTGELFF
TRBV24-1	NA	13	TRBJ2-2	NA	CATSDLVPGELFF
TRBV11-3	NA	15	TRBJ2-6	NA	CASSPQGTGANVLTF
TRBV18	once	13	TRBJ1-2	TRBD1	CASSPDRGLGYTF
TRBV29-1	medium-sized	13	TRBJ1-1	TRBD1	CSVIRDRGTEAFF
TRBV27	NA	16	TRBJ2-2	NA	CASSWDAPGNTGELFF
TRBV11-3	NA	14	TRBJ1-1	NA	CASSLVGVHTEAFF
TRBV15	NA	14	TRBJ2-5	NA	CATSREPAQETQYF
TRBV6-1	few	18	TRBJ2-2	TRBD1	CASIGQALRGSPTGELFF
TRBV19	few	15	TRBJ2-1	NA	CATDGPGRRINEQFF
TRBV5-6	NA	12	TRBJ1-5	NA	CASSLNNQPQHF
TRBV19	NA	13	TRBJ2-7	TRBD2	CASSMPGSGRQYF
TRBV29-1	medium-sized	12	TRBJ2-7	NA	CSVVGQAYEQYF
TRBV6-1	NA	14	TRBJ2-4	NA	CASSYSGVENIQYF
TRBV5-4	NA	12	TRBJ1-2	NA	CASGALNYGYTF
TRBV6-9	NA	12	TRBJ2-3	NA	CASSPRTDTQYF
TRBV4-3	once	17	TRBJ2-1	TRBD1	CAPSLSSRPNRGGEQFF
TRBV29-1	NA	14	TRBJ1-5	TRBD1	CSVSEGAVNQPQHF
TRBV10-2	NA	14	TRBJ2-5	NA	CASSDQGGYETQYF
TRBV11-3	NA	14	TRBJ2-3	NA	CASARGPSTDTQYF
TRBV12-3/TRBV12-4	once	16	TRBJ2-3	TRBD2	CASSAGAGGGTDTQYF
TRBV6-1	NA	17	TRBJ1-6	TRBD1	CASRGDRVWTSDSPLHF
TRBV6-4	few	15	TRBJ2-1	NA	CASSDSAGSYNEQFF
TRBV29-1	few	17	TRBJ2-3	TRBD1	CSVERLETGFDADTQYF
TRBV6-5	few	14	TRBJ1-4	NA	CASSQSGVGEKLFF
TRBV6-2/TRBV6-3	NA	12	TRBJ2-7	NA	CASSQGAYEQYF
TRBV6-1	NA	16	TRBJ2-3	TRBD2	CASSERGGVSTDTQYF
TRBV19	few	14	TRBJ2-5	NA	CASSSSGGPETQYF